This record concerns one T cell receptor (beta chain) sequence. This clone qualifies as medium-sized (0.01 to 0.1%). Its specific antigen is unknown. The input lacks base qualities; no much larger clone sits a single base away. These data originate in a study of CD4 T cells in relation to SARS-CoV-2 and coronaviruses (dated by TCRdb to the early 2020s). Describing the broader study: Using patient-derived lymphoblastoid cell lines, the shared crossreactive spike epitopes were mapped to their HLA restriction. Memory CD4+ T cell crossreactivity between SARS-CoV-2 and common cold coronavirus spike proteins was assessed at the TCR clonotype level in the study. Samples from a few pre-COVID donors and the naive versus memory experiments were sequenced with the Adaptive Biotechnologies TCR-sequencing kit; other data were Illumina-based. For other donors in the study, expansion assays were sequenced with a different, Illumina-based TCR-beta assay.

Uncultured naive and memory CD4+ T cell DNA received deep-resolution immunoSEQ TCR-beta sequencing. In the paper's pipeline: During preprocessing, nonproductive sequences were removed, along with CDR3s that did not begin with C, did not end with F or W, or were shorter than 7 amino acids. Cultured and uncultured naive and memory CD4+ repertoires were searched for previously identified spike- and CEF-reactive CDR3s. CDR3 homology was measured as pairwise Levenshtein distance, computed with the stringdist R package after trimming three terminal residues from each end. TCRdb limited this immuneACCESS table to in-frame rearrangements with V and J called. A share of clones is missing; checked studies link under half to unresolved V genes, and the rest is unexplained. The DNA was the basis for D and trimming; V, J and clone size are from that table. The sample has about 59,000 clones on record, 86% of them singletons. About 1.5% of the sample goes to the ten largest clones.

What the work shows at the level of the full study, not this receptor alone: Small numbers of patients and of tested TCRs limited the study. Memory CD4+ clonotypes crossrecognizing SARS-CoV-2 and at least one common cold coronavirus spike were found in roughly 65% of donors. Sequencing naive versus memory cells indicated that the assay picks up memory recall responses, not primary responses primed during culture. Crossreactivity analysis centred on spike protein, so crossreactivity against other viral proteins was not assessed. Because no donor provided both pre-pandemic and post-infection samples, tracing the source of pre-existing responses was limited. Compared with monoreactive clones, crossreactive clones had significantly weaker SARS-CoV-2-driven expansion, a result consistent with antigenic imprinting.

The germline V gene gives CDR1 as SGHRS and CDR2 as YFSETQ. V sheds 5 bases and J sheds 4 bases, leaving 16 bases between their ends. The CDR3 contains 15 residues, cysteine and phenylalanine counted. Just CDR3 DNA is preserved here, 45 bases in frame from base 1. CD4+ T cells from unexposed donors were collected before the COVID-19 pandemic (2011-2018). Naive and memory CD4+ T cells were separated from cryopreserved PBMCs by CD4 enrichment followed by EasySep naive CD4+ T cell enrichment. The leukapheresis product used for the unexposed donors was purchased from a commercial source. Ficoll-Paque PLUS gradient centrifugation was used to isolate PBMCs from either whole blood or leukapheresis product. PBMCs were either cryopreserved at -140 degrees C or used fresh in the expansion assay. The QIAamp Micro DNA Kit was used to extract genomic DNA from the CD4+ T cells.

The sequence joins TRBV5-1 to TRBJ2-1; the D gene remains uncertain. The TCR was taken from a human donor in good health. The sequencing sample was made of memory CD4+ T cells from PBMCs. The sample's cell subset or site label is to be understood as: memory (non-naive) CD4+ T cells. The CDR3 is CASSFSQNRYNEQFF. The nucleotides are TGCGCCAGCAGTTTTTCTCAAAACCGATACAATGAGCAGTTCTTC. Joined to the reference TRBV5-1 and TRBJ2-1 proteins, this CDR3 gives the full variable domain: KAGVTQTPRYLIKTRGQQVTLSCSPISGHRSVSWYQQTPGQGLQFLFEYFSETQRNKGNFPGRFSGRQFSNSRSEMNVSTLELGDSALYLCASSFSQNRYNEQFFGPGTRLTVL.